The 6 T cell receptor beta chains in this list originate from one sample, sequenced in a study of T cells in Graves' hyperthyroidism and ophthalmopathy. RNA transcripts yielded amplified TCR beta CDR3 regions. RT-PCR in the first round (using the HTBI primer set) targeted the TCR CDR3. TCRdb re-derived calls from the multiplex PCR reads in MiXCR, one entry per CDR3 protein. The sample lists 30,000 to 40,000 distinct CDR3 sequences; under 60% were seen once. Sequenced: blood. These receptors originate from a middle-aged man with Graves' ophthalmopathy.

J is TRBJ2-5 and V is TRBV5-6, with D perhaps matching TRBD1 or TRBD2 (5 bases each). Germline V gives CDR1 SGHDT, CDR2 YYEEEE. Trimming removed 4 bases from V and 2 bases from J, with 15 bases in between. The CDR3 is made up of 15 amino acids. CDR3 region: CASSLTGTTQETQYF. The CDR3 DNA follows: TGTGCCAGCAGCCTCACCGGGACGACACAAGAGACCCAGTACTTC.

This clonotype showed up many times. The rearrangement uses TRBV4-1 and TRBJ2-7; D remains ambiguous. The CDR3 runs 15 residues. Germline loops: CDR1 MGHRA, CDR2 YSYEKL. Trimming took 0 bases from V and 0 from J, leaving 9 bases between them. The CDR3 bases are TGCGCCAGCAGCCAAGAGAGCGCTAGCTCCTACGAGCAGTACTTC. Its translation: CASSQESASSYEQYF.

The rearrangement links TRBV2 to TRBJ1-1; 7 bases fit TRBD1. After removal of 10 bases from V and 6 bases from J, the junction contained 11 bases not matched to a gene. This CDR3 comprises 13 residues. Germline CDR1 and CDR2: SNHLY and FYNNEI. As DNA, the CDR3 is TGTGCCACCCGACAGGGCGGGGTATCTGAAGCTTTCTTT. It specifies CATRQGGVSEAFF.

In its sample, this clonotype was seen many times. J is TRBJ1-6 and V is TRBV9, with 7 bases lining up with TRBD1. The CDR3 sequence is 14 residues long. Germline CDR1 SGDLS, CDR2 YYNGEE. The V segment lost 4 bases and the J segment 5 bases; nucleotides outside the gene matches: 3. The CDR3 protein is CASSLGQDNSPLHF. CDR3 nucleotide sequence: TGTGCCAGCAGCCTCGGACAGGATAATTCACCCCTCCACTTT.

The CDR3 bases are TGCGCCAGTAGGAACGGACTAGCGACCTACGAGCAGTACTTC. As protein: CASRNGLATYEQYF. The chain combines TRBV5-1 with TRBJ2-7; 9 positions match TRBD2. CDR1 SGHRS and CDR2 YFSETQ come from the germline V gene. The CDR3 spans 14 residues. J gave up 2 bases and V 8 bases, and 8 bases lay outside the gene matches.

The rearrangement uses TRBV10-3 and TRBJ1-3; 7 positions match TRBD1. The CDR3 loop spans 15 amino acids. Germline CDR1 and CDR2: ENHRY and SYGVKD. V gave up 10 bases and J gave up 3 bases; unmatched junction bases: 12. CDR3 DNA sequence: TGTGCCACCCTTAACAGGGGAAAACGTGGAAACACCATATATTTT. It is translated as CATLNRGKRGNTIYF.